The 29 T cell receptor beta chains below were found in one sample sequenced in a study of CD8 T cells in ankylosing spondylitis. TCRdb re-called the 5' RACE reads through MiXCR, storing one row per CDR3 protein. This sample has 350,000 or so distinct CDR3 sequences; 14% to 15% occur once, and the top ten carry about 1%. Sequences were obtained from blood, either unsorted or a sorted T cell fraction (not recorded which). The receptors derive from a male donor with ankylosing spondylitis or in good health (not recorded which).

This clonotype was recorded a few times. The V and J genes are TRBV14 and TRBJ2-7; possibly TRBD2 for D (5 bases). CDR1 is SGHDN, CDR2 FVKESK, per germline. This CDR3 contains 16 residues. Trimming cost V 1 base and J 3 bases, with 16 bases left between them. CDR3 nucleotides: TGTGCCAGCAGCCAAGGCACCTCGGGATCGTACTACGAGCAGTACTTC. It encodes CASSQGTSGSYYEQYF.

This clonotype has only a few counts. The J gene is TRBJ2-5, the V gene TRBV24-1; the match to TRBD2 covers 8 bases. The CDR3 covers 12 residues. Germline V lookup: CDR1 KGHDR, CDR2 SFDVKD. J was trimmed by 7 bases and V by 7 bases; bases with no gene match: 4. This CDR3 is CATRGLDGTQYF. CDR3 coding DNA: TGTGCCACCAGGGGACTAGACGGGACCCAGTACTTC.

This chain joins TRBV5-6 and TRBJ1-5, with D perhaps TRBD1 (5 bases). This CDR3 spans 13 amino acids. CDR1 and CDR2 (germline): SGHDT, YYEEEE. Trimming took 4 bases from V and 4 from J, leaving 9 bases between them. The CDR3 DNA follows: TGTGCCAGCAGCGGGGCACCGAATCAGCCCCAGCATTTT. Protein product: CASSGAPNQPQHF.

This clonotype showed up just a few times. The rearrangement links TRBV20-1 to TRBJ2-3; 9 nucleotides align to TRBD2. The CDR3 spans 13 residues. The V gene end was trimmed by 7 bases and the J gene end by 4 bases; junction bases not matched to a gene: 6. CDR1 DFQATT and CDR2 SNEGSKA come from the germline V gene (reference sequence). CDR3 coding DNA: TGCAGTGTTAGCGGGAGCTATCCAGATACGCAGTATTTT. It codes for CSVSGSYPDTQYF.

V usage is TRBV7-2 and J usage is TRBJ1-2; TRBD1 aligns across 8 bases. The CDR3 consists of 14 residues. J lost 8 bases, V lost 5 bases, and 10 bases had no gene match. Germline V lookup: CDR1 SGHTA, CDR2 FQGNSA. CDR3 sequence (DNA): TGTGCCAGCAGCCGTAAGACAGGGGAGGGAGGCTACACCTTC. Translating gives CASSRKTGEGGYTF.

A few counts support this clonotype. The rearrangement joins TRBV6-2 or TRBV6-3 to TRBJ2-3; TRBD2 aligns across 8 bases. Germline loops: CDR1 MNHEY, CDR2 SVGEGT. CDR3 length equals 18 residues. V shed 6 bases and J 1 base; nucleotides not matched to a gene: 15. The CDR3 DNA is TGTGCCAGCAGCCAGGGCGGAACGGGAGGGCCGGGCACAGATACGCAGTATTTT. This gives the protein CASSQGGTGGPGTDTQYF.

The chain joins TRBV20-1 to TRBJ2-1; 15 nucleotides agree with TRBD2. The trim removed 5 bases at V and 7 bases at J, leaving 9 bases unmatched. CDR1 DFQATT and CDR2 SNEGSKA come from the germline V gene (reference sequence). The CDR3 runs 16 residues. The CDR3 region is CSAPGLAGGGQNEQFF. The CDR3 DNA is TGCAGTGCTCCTGGACTAGCGGGGGGGGGTCAGAATGAGCAGTTCTTC.

This clonotype was seen a handful of times. V gene TRBV10-3 combines with J gene TRBJ1-4; D is possibly TRBD1 (5 bases). Trimming left V 2 bases short and J 14 bases short, with 21 bases between. Per the germline V gene, CDR1 is ENHRY and CDR2 is SYGVKD. The CDR3 sequence is 15 residues long. The CDR3 DNA sequence: TGTGCCATCAGTGAGGGAACAGGCGGGGTTGTCCGGCTGTTTTTT. Translating gives CAISEGTGGVVRLFF.

The rearrangement joins TRBV20-1 to TRBJ2-5; D might be TRBD2 (6 bases). Looked up from germline, CDR1 is DFQATT and CDR2 is SNEGSKA (reference sequence). The germline V and J ends were trimmed by 2 bases and 1 base, with 14 bases remaining between them. The CDR3 sequence is 15 residues long. CDR3 nucleotide sequence: TGCAGTGCTAGAAGAACGGCGGGGACCCAAGAGACCCAGTACTTC. As protein: CSARRTAGTQETQYF.

The V call is TRBV6-5, the J call TRBJ1-2; D may be TRBD1 (6 bases). The CDR3 length is 14 residues. Trimming pared 2 bases from V and 3 bases from J, leaving 10 bases between. CDR1 MNHEY and CDR2 SVGAGI come from the germline V gene. CDR3 sequence (DNA): TGTGCCAGCAGTTACCGGACAGAACACTATGGCTACACCTTC. Protein: CASSYRTEHYGYTF.

This rearrangement joins TRBV5-1 to TRBJ2-1, with D possibly called TRBD1 or TRBD2 (7 bases each). The CDR3 has 18 amino acids. Trimming removed 4 bases at V and 6 bases at J, with 26 bases between. Germline-derived CDR1 and CDR2 are SGHRS and YFSETQ. This CDR3 is CASSIIRLASGGANEQFF. CDR3 coding DNA: TGCGCCAGCAGCATCATTAGACTAGCTTCAGGGGGGGCCAATGAGCAGTTCTTC.

The gene calls are TRBV3-1 and TRBJ1-1; D gene unclear. The V gene lost 3 bases and the J gene lost 5 bases, with 7 bases spanning the gap. Germline CDR1 and CDR2: LGHDT and YNNKEL (reference sequence). The CDR3 length is 12 residues. Here the CDR3 reads CASSQMGTEAFF. CDR3 sequence (DNA): TGTGCCAGCAGCCAGATGGGAACTGAAGCTTTCTTT.

The chain combines TRBV6-5 with TRBJ2-5, with D hard to call. The V gene lost 0 bases and the J gene lost 1 base, with 6 bases spanning the gap. The CDR3 is made up of 14 amino acids. The germline gives CDR1 MNHEY, CDR2 SVGAGI. The DNA of the CDR3 is TGTGCCAGCAGTTACTCGCAGAGCCAAGAGACCCAGTACTTC. It codes for CASSYSQSQETQYF.

This chain connects TRBV5-1 to TRBJ1-1; D gene uncertain. The V and J ends lost 6 bases and 2 bases respectively, with 11 bases between them. From germline, CDR1 is SGHRS and CDR2 YFSETQ. The CDR3 is made up of 13 amino acids. For the CDR3, the DNA is TGCGCCAGCATCCCTGACGGAAACACTGAAGCTTTCTTT. This translates into CASIPDGNTEAFF.

This clonotype was seen only a few times. V gene TRBV12-3 or TRBV12-4 combines with J gene TRBJ2-1; 9 nucleotides match TRBD2. CDR3 length equals 16 residues. The trim removed 6 bases at V and 5 bases at J, leaving 11 bases unmatched. Here the CDR3 reads CASSPISGRTNNEQFF. The CDR3 DNA reads as TGTGCCAGCAGCCCAATCAGCGGGAGGACGAACAATGAGCAGTTCTTC.

This clonotype showed up many times. This chain joins TRBV12-3 or TRBV12-4 and TRBJ2-1; 7 bases align to TRBD2. The CDR3 loop spans 15 amino acids. V was pared by 5 bases and J by 11 bases, with 15 bases of the junction left unmatched. CDR3 in amino acids: CASSHSRDYRAKQFF. CDR3 nucleotide sequence: TGTGCCAGCAGTCATTCCCGGGACTACCGGGCTAAGCAGTTCTTC.

This chain joins TRBV10-3 and TRBJ2-6; no firm D call. Trimming removed 4 bases at V and 2 bases at J, with 9 bases between. The CDR3 covers 15 residues. Germline lookup yields CDR1 ENHRY and CDR2 SYGVKD. CDR3 in amino acids: CAISGESAGANVLTF. The CDR3 DNA is TGTGCCATCAGTGGAGAGTCAGCTGGGGCCAACGTCCTGACTTTC.

V gene TRBV10-3 combines with J gene TRBJ2-7; TRBD1 matches 7 bases. Germline-derived CDR1 and CDR2 are ENHRY and SYGVKD. V trimming: 5 bases; J trimming: 4 bases; junction bases outside the gene matches: 11. This CDR3 has 15 amino acids. The CDR3 nucleotides are TGTGCCATCAGTAGACAGGGCCCTATTTCTTACGAGCAGTACTTC. Amino acid sequence: CAISRQGPISYEQYF.

There are many counts of this clonotype. The chain couples TRBV5-6 to TRBJ2-1; D is ambiguous. The CDR3 runs to 14 residues. Per germline, CDR1 SGHDT and CDR2 YYEEEE. V shed 1 base and J shed 4 bases, with 9 bases lying between them. This chain's CDR3 is CASSLYLLYNEQFF. The DNA of the CDR3 is TGTGCCAGCAGCTTGTACCTATTGTACAATGAGCAGTTCTTC.

This clonotype showed up just a few times. This rearrangement joins TRBV25-1 to TRBJ2-5; D ambiguous. Per the germline V gene, CDR1 is MGHDK and CDR2 is SYGVNS. Trimming pared 2 bases from V and 1 base from J, leaving 8 bases between. The CDR3 loop spans 14 amino acids. The CDR3 coding sequence is TGTGCCAGCAGTGAAATTGCGACCCAAGAGACCCAGTACTTC. Translated: CASSEIATQETQYF.

This clonotype came up a few times. The V gene is TRBV6-1, the J gene TRBJ1-5; 8 nucleotides match TRBD1. Germline V gene lookup returns CDR1 MNHNS and CDR2 SASEGT. The CDR3 runs to 14 residues. Trimming took 6 bases from V and 7 from J; bases not matched to a gene: 8. The CDR3 here is CASSPTGGRQPQHF. In DNA, the CDR3 is TGTGCCAGCAGCCCAACAGGGGGAAGACAGCCCCAGCATTTT.

This clonotype has more than one count but fewer than ten. The V call is TRBV5-5, the J call TRBJ1-1; D gene uncertain. The CDR3 sequence is 11 residues long. CDR1 SGHKS and CDR2 YYEKEE come from the germline V gene (reference sequence). Trimming removed 0 bases from V and 11 bases from J, with 8 bases in between. The CDR3 DNA sequence: TGTGCCAGCAGCTTGGAGGACCGCGCTTTCTTT. Amino acid sequence: CASSLEDRAFF.

The chain uses TRBV11-2 and TRBJ2-7, with TRBD2 matching over 10 bases. Looked up from germline, CDR1 is SGHAT and CDR2 is FQNNGV. This CDR3 region has 13 residues. V lost 4 bases to trimming and J lost 7 bases; unmatched junction nucleotides: 4. In nucleotides, the CDR3 is TGTGCCAGCAGCTGGGGACTAGCGACAGAGCAGTACTTC. Translating gives CASSWGLATEQYF.

The rearrangement links TRBV12-3 or TRBV12-4 to TRBJ1-2; D is undetermined. This CDR3 is built from 13 residues. V was pared by 6 bases and J by 4 bases, with 12 bases between. The CDR3 DNA sequence: TGTGCCAGCAGCCAGACAAATAGCTATGGCTACACCTTC. It codes for CASSQTNSYGYTF.

This clonotype was counted only a few times. The genes are TRBV2 and TRBJ1-2; TRBD1 matches 9 bases. The V gene's germline CDR1 is SNHLY and CDR2 FYNNEI. CDR3 size: 14 residues. The J segment lost 2 bases and the V segment lost 7 bases, leaving 5 bases of the junction unmatched. DNA for the CDR3: TGTGCCAGCACCACCGGGACAGGGAACTATGGCTACACCTTC. It yields the protein CASTTGTGNYGYTF.

This chain links TRBV11-3 with TRBJ2-7; D is unclear. CDR3 length equals 13 residues. V was trimmed by 0 bases and J by 4 bases, leaving 7 bases between them. Germline-derived CDR1 and CDR2 are SGHNT and YENEEA. The chain's CDR3 is CASSLEVAYEQYF. As DNA, the CDR3 is TGTGCCAGCAGCTTAGAAGTCGCGTACGAGCAGTACTTC.

This clonotype was detected a few times. This chain joins TRBV11-2 and TRBJ1-1; tentatively, D is TRBD1 (5 bases). Germline V gene lookup returns CDR1 SGHAT and CDR2 FQNNGV. The CDR3 contains 13 residues. V was cut by 0 bases and J by 10 bases, with 12 bases left in between. The DNA for the CDR3 is TGTGCCAGCAGCTTAGAGCAGGGTGGCGGAGCTTTCTTT. It yields the protein CASSLEQGGGAFF. The variable domain in full, completed from reference TRBV11-2 and TRBJ1-1, reads EAGVAQSPRYKIIEKRQSVAFWCNPISGHATLYWYQQILGQGPKLLIQFQNNGVVDDSQLPKDRFSAERLKGVDSTLKIQPAKLEDSAVYLCASSLEQGGGAFFGQGTRLTVV.

This clonotype was observed a handful of times. The chain uses TRBV10-3 and TRBJ2-1; a possible D gene is TRBD2 (7 bases). This CDR3 region has 18 residues. Germline CDR1 reads ENHRY; CDR2 reads SYGVKD. The V end was cut by 6 bases, the J end by 3 bases, with 24 bases between. As DNA, the CDR3 is TGTGCCATCAGCCTTGAGAGCAGGAGGGAGGGGGGCTACAATGAGCAGTTCTTC. Protein sequence: CAISLESRREGGYNEQFF.

The rearrangement joins TRBV12-3 or TRBV12-4 to TRBJ2-4; TRBD1 or TRBD2 may be the D gene (5 bases each). The CDR3 runs to 14 residues. Trimming took off 6 bases at V and 7 bases at J, with 16 bases between the two ends. CDR3 bases: TGTGCCAGCAGCCTTCAAGGAGAGGGGAACATTCAGTACTTC. Translation gives CASSLQGEGNIQYF.